The 30 T cell receptor beta chains reported below all come from one sample, sequenced in a study of CD8 T cells in ankylosing spondylitis. MiXCR was run by TCRdb on the 5' RACE reads, yielding one entry per CDR3 protein. The sample has 100,000 to 150,000 distinct CDR3 sequences; roughly a tenth are singletons. Sequenced material: blood, either unsorted or a sorted T cell fraction (not recorded which). These receptors all come from a male donor with ankylosing spondylitis or in good health (not recorded which).

There are many counts of this clonotype. V gene TRBV20-1 combines with J gene TRBJ2-3; D perhaps matches TRBD2 (6 bases). Germline V lookup: CDR1 DFQATT, CDR2 SNEGSKA (reference sequence). Deletions cut 8 bases from V and 4 bases from J, with 19 bases between. This CDR3 has 14 amino acids. CDR3 amino acids: CSHYRGPSADTQYF. CDR3 nucleotide sequence: TGCAGTCACTACCGGGGCCCTAGCGCAGATACGCAGTATTTT.

CDR3 DNA sequence: TGTGCCAGCTCACCACCTGATGGTATATACTCCTACAATGAGCAGTTCTTC. Protein product: CASSPPDGIYSYNEQFF. V usage is TRBV18 and J usage is TRBJ2-1; D remains unclear. CDR3 length: 17 amino acids. From germline, CDR1 is KGHSH and CDR2 LQKENI. Trimming took 0 bases from V and 0 from J, leaving 12 bases between them.

This clonotype has only a few counts. This rearrangement joins TRBV16 to TRBJ1-5; 8 bases are a match to TRBD1. The CDR3 spans 16 residues. V trimming: 1 base; J trimming: 0 bases; junction bases outside the gene matches: 2. Germline CDR1 and CDR2: KGHSY and FQNENV. Here the CDR3 reads CASSQLTGDSNQPQHF. In DNA, the CDR3 is TGTGCCAGCAGCCAATTGACAGGGGATAGCAATCAGCCCCAGCATTTT.

This clonotype was seen a handful of times. This chain links TRBV18 with TRBJ2-7, with a possible D match to TRBD1 (5 bases). The CDR3 extends over 14 amino acids. Trimming removed 2 bases at V and 2 bases at J, with 10 bases between. CDR1 KGHSH and CDR2 LQKENI come from the germline V gene. CDR3: CASSPSRQTYEQYF. CDR3 nucleotides: TGTGCCAGCTCACCAAGCAGACAGACCTACGAGCAGTACTTC.

This clonotype came up many times. This chain links TRBV5-1 with TRBJ2-3, with TRBD2 as a possible D gene (6 bases). V shed 3 bases and J shed 3 bases, with 11 bases lying between them. CDR1 is SGHRS and CDR2 is YFSETQ in the germline V gene. The CDR3 totals 14 residues. CDR3 protein: CASSWDSSTDTQYF. CDR3 bases: TGCGCCAGCAGCTGGGACTCGTCAACAGATACGCAGTATTTT. Full variable domain (outside the CDR3, taken from reference TRBV5-1 and TRBJ2-3): KAGVTQTPRYLIKTRGQQVTLSCSPISGHRSVSWYQQTPGQGLQFLFEYFSETQRNKGNFPGRFSGRQFSNSRSEMNVSTLELGDSALYLCASSWDSSTDTQYFGPGTRLTVL.

This clonotype was detected ten times or more. The chain carries TRBV6-5 and TRBJ2-3; 9 bases are shared with TRBD2. The V gene end was trimmed by 0 bases and the J gene end by 3 bases; junction bases not matched to a gene: 4. The CDR3 length is 16 residues. Germline V gene sequence: CDR1 MNHEY, CDR2 SVGAGI. The DNA for the CDR3 is TGTGCCAGCAGTTACTCCGGGACTAGCTTAACAGATACGCAGTATTTT. It translates to CASSYSGTSLTDTQYF.

In this sample, this clonotype turned up many times. V gene TRBV7-2 combines with J gene TRBJ1-1; D not resolved. V lost 5 bases and J lost 0, with 10 bases in between. This CDR3 has 14 residues. The germline CDR1 and CDR2 sequences are SGHTA and FQGNSA. The CDR3 here is CASSHRPLNTEAFF. The CDR3, as DNA: TGTGCCAGCAGCCACCGACCCCTGAACACTGAAGCTTTCTTT.

The sample holds many counts of this clonotype. The chain uses TRBV12-3 or TRBV12-4 and TRBJ2-7; D gene uncertain. CDR3 length: 16 residues. Trimming removed 0 bases from V and 2 bases from J, with 14 bases in between. CDR3 loop: CASSLAPFGRPYEQYF. In DNA, the CDR3 is TGTGCCAGCAGTTTAGCGCCTTTTGGACGGCCCTACGAGCAGTACTTC.

This clonotype was detected many times. The chain uses TRBV10-3 and TRBJ2-2; maybe TRBD2 (5 bases). Deletions cut 4 bases from V and 6 bases from J, with 9 bases between. Germline V gives CDR1 ENHRY, CDR2 SYGVKD. There are 13 residues in the CDR3. CDR3 residues: CAISVLAPGELFF. Written as DNA, the CDR3 is TGTGCCATCAGTGTCCTAGCTCCCGGGGAGCTGTTTTTT.

This clonotype has at least ten counts. The chain uses TRBV28 and TRBJ2-1; D may be TRBD1 or TRBD2 (5 bases each). The germline CDR1 and CDR2 sequences are MDHEN and SYDVKM. The CDR3 has 13 amino acids. The V and J ends lost 7 bases and 9 bases respectively, with 16 bases between them. The CDR3 DNA reads as TGTGCCAGCACGGGACCCCCTGGACTTGAGCAGTTCTTC. Translating it yields CASTGPPGLEQFF.

Many counts were recorded for this clonotype. The J gene is TRBJ2-7, the V gene TRBV28; TRBD1 agrees at 7 bases. V trimming: 6 bases; J trimming: 0 bases; junction bases outside the gene matches: 11. This CDR3 comprises 16 residues. In germline, CDR1 is MDHEN, CDR2 SYDVKM. The CDR3 spells CASRDPPGQSSYEQYF. The DNA for the CDR3 is TGTGCCAGCAGAGACCCCCCGGGACAGAGCTCCTACGAGCAGTACTTC.

The CDR3 DNA reads TGTGCCAGCAGCCCCACAGGGAGGTCTCCAGAGACCCAGTACTTC. Amino acids: CASSPTGRSPETQYF. J is TRBJ2-5 and V is TRBV6-2 or TRBV6-3; the D gene could be TRBD1 or TRBD2 (6 bases each). CDR1 is MNHEY, CDR2 SVGEGT, per germline. Trimming pared 6 bases from V and 4 bases from J, leaving 18 bases between. The CDR3 is made up of 15 amino acids.

This clonotype showed up many times. The gene calls are TRBV29-1 and TRBJ2-5, with D tentatively TRBD1 (6 bases). This CDR3 is built from 14 residues. Trimming took off 1 base at V and 2 bases at J, with 11 bases between the two ends. Germline V lookup: CDR1 SQVTM, CDR2 ANQGSEA. CDR3 sequence (DNA): TGCAGCGTTGAAGTGGGGACATTACAAGAGACCCAGTACTTC. This translates into CSVEVGTLQETQYF.

The sample holds a few counts of this clonotype. V and J are TRBV29-1 and TRBJ2-7; D is undetermined. The germline V gene has CDR1 SQVTM and CDR2 ANQGSEA. Deletions cut 0 bases from V and 1 base from J, with 1 base between. This CDR3 comprises 11 residues. The CDR3 DNA reads TGCAGCGTTGAAGAATCCTACGAGCAGTACTTC. This codes for CSVEESYEQYF.

This clonotype was seen repeatedly, ten times or more. The V call is TRBV5-1, the J call TRBJ2-7, with no clear D. Germline values: CDR1 SGHRS, CDR2 YFSETQ. The CDR3 has 14 residues. Trimming cost V 0 bases and J 5 bases, with 12 bases left between them. The CDR3, as DNA: TGCGCCAGCAGCTTGGATCTAGACCCAAACGAGCAGTACTTC. Protein: CASSLDLDPNEQYF.

This clonotype was counted ten times or more. The genes are TRBV19 and TRBJ2-5, with 12 nucleotides matching TRBD2. The CDR3 covers 16 residues. The trim removed 5 bases at V and 5 bases at J, leaving 9 bases unmatched. Germline-derived CDR1 and CDR2 are LNHDA and SQIVND (reference sequence). CDR3 protein: CASSSKTSGSSETQYF. The CDR3 DNA reads as TGTGCCAGTAGTTCCAAGACTAGCGGGAGTAGTGAGACCCAGTACTTC.

This clonotype occurred a few times. The rearrangement links TRBV18 to TRBJ2-7; maybe TRBD2 (6 bases). The CDR3 loop spans 15 amino acids. Germline CDR1 is KGHSH and CDR2 is LQKENI. The V and J ends lost 5 bases and 1 base respectively, with 15 bases between them. CDR3 residues: CASSGREWESYEQYF. CDR3 nucleotides: TGTGCCAGCTCAGGACGGGAGTGGGAATCCTACGAGCAGTACTTC.

This clonotype was found many times. The rearrangement links TRBV12-3 or TRBV12-4 to TRBJ2-5; TRBD1 is a possible D gene (6 bases). The germline V and J ends were trimmed by 1 base and 4 bases, with 13 bases remaining between them. This CDR3 contains 15 residues. The CDR3 protein is CASSLEGEVSETQYF. Here the CDR3 DNA reads TGTGCCAGCAGTTTAGAGGGGGAAGTATCAGAGACCCAGTACTTC.

The chain couples TRBV6-2 or TRBV6-3 to TRBJ2-7; 9 bases are shared with TRBD1. The CDR3 extends over 15 amino acids. Trimming cost V 0 bases and J 4 bases; bases outside gene matches: 4. In germline, CDR1 is MNHEY, CDR2 SVGEGT. The CDR3 sequence is CASSYSNRGPYEQYF. CDR3 bases: TGTGCCAGCAGTTACTCGAACAGGGGGCCTTACGAGCAGTACTTC.

This clonotype was detected only a few times. The gene calls are TRBV3-1 and TRBJ2-7, with D possibly being TRBD1 (5 bases). The CDR3 runs to 15 residues. The germline CDR1 and CDR2 sequences are LGHDT and YNNKEL (reference sequence). V was pared by 3 bases and J by 6 bases, with 18 bases between. CDR3 DNA: TGTGCCAGCAGCCACCGGAGACAGAGAAGTAGCGAGCAGTACTTC. Translated, it gives CASSHRRQRSSEQYF.

About this clonotype: Given a much more abundant clone one base away, this may be a read error. V usage is TRBV5-1 and J usage is TRBJ2-1; 7 bases map to TRBD1. Germline trimming cut 6 bases from V and 6 bases from J; bases unmatched to any gene: 12. Germline V gives CDR1 SGHRS, CDR2 YFSETQ. This CDR3 contains 15 residues. For the CDR3, the DNA is TGCGCCAGCACCTACTATCGGGACAGAACCAATGAGCAGTTCTTC. Its translation is CASTYYRDRTNEQFF.

This clonotype appeared many times. This chain connects TRBV7-8 to TRBJ2-5; TRBD2 matches at 10 bases. Germline CDR1 is SGHVS and CDR2 is FQNEAQ. V was pared by 0 bases and J by 9 bases, with 4 bases of the junction left unmatched. The CDR3 contains 14 residues. CDR3 protein: CASSLAPLAGAQYF. In DNA, the CDR3 is TGTGCCAGCAGCTTAGCGCCGCTAGCGGGGGCCCAGTACTTC.

This chain joins TRBV20-1 and TRBJ2-7; no reliable D call. The CDR3 runs to 11 residues. V lost 4 bases and J 3 bases, leaving 7 bases between the germline ends. Germline values: CDR1 DFQATT, CDR2 SNEGSKA (reference sequence). CDR3 amino acids: CSAKNGYEQYF. CDR3 DNA sequence: TGCAGTGCTAAAAATGGCTACGAGCAGTACTTC.

This clonotype was picked up a small number of times. This chain links TRBV15 with TRBJ1-5, with 7 bases matching TRBD1. The germline CDR1 and CDR2 sequences are LNHNV and YYDKDF (reference sequence). This CDR3 contains 16 residues. Losses at the gene ends were 4 bases for V and 0 bases for J; bases not matched to a gene: 6. The CDR3 sequence: CATSTQTGFSNQPQHF. The CDR3 nucleotides are TGTGCCACCAGCACCCAGACAGGGTTTAGCAATCAGCCCCAGCATTTT. Supplemented by reference TRBV15 and TRBJ1-5, the full variable domain reads DAMVIQNPRYQVTQFGKPVTLSCSQTLNHNVMYWYQQKSSQAPKLLFHYYDKDFNNEADTPDNFQSRRPNTSFCFLDIRSPGLGDTAMYLCATSTQTGFSNQPQHFGDGTRLSIL.

This clonotype occurred many times. The rearrangement joins TRBV10-3 to TRBJ1-2; maybe TRBD1 (6 bases). Between the trimmed V and J ends, which lost 8 bases and 4 bases, there was a span of 11 bases. Germline V CDR1 and CDR2: ENHRY, SYGVKD. The CDR3 is 12 residues long. The CDR3, as DNA: TGTGCCATCTCCGAGACAGGCTATGGCTACACCTTC. It specifies CAISETGYGYTF.

This clonotype was observed many times. The chain uses TRBV5-1 and TRBJ2-5; 10 positions agree with TRBD1. The V and J ends lost 3 bases and 1 base, in that order; junction bases with no gene match: 6. The length of the CDR3 is 16 residues. Looked up from germline, CDR1 is SGHRS and CDR2 is YFSETQ. DNA of the CDR3: TGCGCCAGCAGCTCAGGACAGGGGGAGTCCCAAGAGACCCAGTACTTC. This encodes CASSSGQGESQETQYF. Together with reference TRBV5-1 and TRBJ2-5, the CDR3 gives the full variable domain: KAGVTQTPRYLIKTRGQQVTLSCSPISGHRSVSWYQQTPGQGLQFLFEYFSETQRNKGNFPGRFSGRQFSNSRSEMNVSTLELGDSALYLCASSSGQGESQETQYFGPGTRLLVL.

This rearrangement joins TRBV3-1 to TRBJ1-3; TRBD1 aligns across 7 bases. The CDR3 runs 18 residues. The junction had 14 bases not matched to a gene; V was cut back by 6 bases and J by 0 bases. Germline CDR1 LGHDT, CDR2 YNNKEL (reference sequence). DNA of the CDR3: TGTGCCAGCAGACTATCCGGGACAGCCAGTTACTCTGGAAACACCATATATTTT. Translation gives CASRLSGTASYSGNTIYF.

J is TRBJ1-5 and V is TRBV5-5; a possible D gene is TRBD1 (5 bases). Trimming cost V 2 bases and J 1 base, with 7 bases left between them. The germline CDR1 and CDR2 sequences are SGHKS and YYEKEE (reference sequence). The CDR3 runs 14 residues. The CDR3 sequence: CASSFGDSNQPQHF. In nucleotides, the CDR3 is TGTGCCAGCAGCTTTGGGGACAGCAATCAGCCCCAGCATTTT.

This clonotype was counted at least ten times. This chain links TRBV5-6 with TRBJ2-1, with D possibly being TRBD2 (7 bases). The CDR3 length is 15 residues. Germline V gives CDR1 SGHDT, CDR2 YYEEEE. Trimming shortened V by 4 bases and J by 9 bases, and 20 bases separated the two germline ends. CDR3 in DNA: TGTGCCAGCAGCCGGGACTTCCATGGGGGGGCTGAGCAGTTCTTC. Translation gives CASSRDFHGGAEQFF. The entire variable domain, with the rest obtained from reference TRBV5-6 and TRBJ2-1, is as follows: DAGVTQSPTHLIKTRGQQVTLRCSPKSGHDTVSWYQQALGQGPQFIFQYYEEEERQRGNFPDRFSGHQFPNYSSELNVNALLLGDSALYLCASSRDFHGGAEQFFGPGTRLTVL.

About this clonotype: A much larger clonotype is one base distant, so this may be a read error. The chain recombines TRBV12-3 or TRBV12-4 with TRBJ1-3; D not certain. The V gene lost 4 bases and the J gene lost 7 bases, with 14 bases spanning the gap. This CDR3 is built from 14 residues. CDR3 sequence (DNA): TGTGCCAGCAGTTCCCCCCCCGTCTGGAACACCATATATTTT. Its translation: CASSSPPVWNTIYF.